What follows describes a single T cell receptor beta chain. The antigen is unknown. This sample was taken from a study of a mutant IDH1 vaccine in newly diagnosed glioma. Study at large: Eight vaccine injections were given to patients in weeks 1, 3, 5, 7, 11, 15, 19 and 23.

Whole-study results and caveats: Pseudoprogression seemingly bore no relation to changes in top peripheral T cell clonotypes.

Germline V lookup: CDR1 SGHRS, CDR2 YFSETQ. The germline V and J ends were trimmed by 3 bases and 5 bases, with 24 bases remaining between them. This CDR3 is 17 amino acids long. Specified time point: week 11, during vaccination. All doses held 300 ug of mutant IDH1 20-mer peptide, with topical imiquimod. The table came from immunoSEQ multiplex PCR; TCRdb's copy has only in-frame clones and leaves some out. The sample has about 64,000 clones, roughly 83% seen once. This specimen consisted of PBMCs, obtained from a glioma patient whose treatment included an IDH1 peptide vaccine. V gene TRBV5-1 combines with J gene TRBJ2-7; the D is unclear. The clonotype originates from a woman in her forties or fifties with glioma. CDR3 in DNA: TGCGCCAGCAGCTCCTCAAAATATTCGACCAGGTACGACGAGCAGTACTTC. It specifies CASSSSKYSTRYDEQYF.